These 22 T cell receptor beta chains were all obtained from the same sample, sequenced in a study of blood T cell repertoires in COVID-19. Assay used: immunoSEQ multiplex PCR; TCRdb lists only in-frame clones, some missing. The sample has 100,000 or so clones, approximately 86% seen once. The sample comprised PBMCs or T cells enriched from blood (not recorded which). The receptor source for this set is a woman aged 45-65 years who had recovered from COVID-19.

The chain couples TRBV25-1 to TRBJ2-7; D is unclear. The V end was cut by 1 base, the J end by 0 bases, with 13 bases between. Germline V gene sequence: CDR1 MGHDK, CDR2 SYGVNS. This CDR3 comprises 16 residues. CDR3 coding DNA: TGTGCCAGCAGTGAATTTCGCGGAGTACCCTCCTACGAGCAGTACTTC. It yields the protein CASSEFRGVPSYEQYF.

The rearrangement uses TRBV2 and TRBJ2-2; maybe TRBD2 (5 bases). Germline CDR1 SNHLY, CDR2 FYNNEI. The CDR3 is 21 residues long. With 4 bases removed from V and 6 bases from J, the gap between germline ends came to 33 bases. DNA of the CDR3: TGTGCCAGCAGTGTTTCTGGGATCCCTAGGCAAGAGAGGAGGCGTGCCGGGGAGCTGTTTTTT. Translation gives CASSVSGIPRQERRRAGELFF.

This clone was recorded once. The chain carries TRBV5-6 and TRBJ1-4, with TRBD1 identical over 9 bases. The junction had 8 bases not matched to a gene; V was cut back by 4 bases and J by 7 bases. This CDR3 is 15 amino acids long. Germline V gives CDR1 SGHDT, CDR2 YYEEEE. CDR3 sequence (DNA): TGTGCCAGCAGCGTGACGGGACAGGGAGTTGAAAAACTGTTTTTT. It codes for CASSVTGQGVEKLFF.

Only one count was recorded for this clone. This rearrangement joins TRBV9 to TRBJ1-2; TRBD1 might be the D (5 bases). CDR1 SGDLS and CDR2 YYNGEE come from the germline V gene. The CDR3 loop spans 15 amino acids. The V end was cut by 0 bases, the J end by 4 bases, with 13 bases between. The CDR3 here is CASSVEGRATYGYTF. The CDR3, as DNA: TGTGCCAGCAGCGTAGAGGGCAGGGCTACCTATGGCTACACCTTC.

This rearrangement joins TRBV5-1 to TRBJ1-6, with 9 bases identical to TRBD1. Germline values: CDR1 SGHRS, CDR2 YFSETQ. CDR3 length: 14 amino acids. With V trimmed by 4 bases and J by 7 bases, 3 bases remained unmatched. The CDR3 nucleotides are TGCGCCAGCAGCCTGGGACAGGGAAATTCACCCCTCCACTTT. Amino acids: CASSLGQGNSPLHF.

The chain combines TRBV19 with TRBJ2-7; 7 nucleotides line up with TRBD1. Unmatched junction bases numbered 9, after V lost 7 bases and J lost 6 bases. The CDR3 contains 13 residues. Per the germline V gene, CDR1 is LNHDA and CDR2 is SQIVND (reference sequence). CDR3 in DNA: TGTGCCAGTACAGACAGGGTACCCTCCGAGCAGTACTTC. Residues: CASTDRVPSEQYF.

The chain has TRBV30 and TRBJ2-3; a weak D match, TRBD1 (6 bases). CDR1 GTSNPN and CDR2 SVGIG come from the germline V gene (reference sequence). The V gene lost 3 bases and the J gene lost 0 bases, with 13 bases spanning the gap. The CDR3 is made up of 15 amino acids. CDR3 DNA sequence: TGTGCCTGGAGAGGACAGCCAGTTAGCACAGATACGCAGTATTTT. Translation: CAWRGQPVSTDTQYF.

V gene TRBV27 combines with J gene TRBJ2-7, with 14 bases aligning to TRBD2. J lost 4 bases, V lost 6 bases, and 5 bases had no gene match. Germline CDR1 is MNHEY and CDR2 is SMNVEV (reference sequence). The CDR3 length is 15 residues. This chain's CDR3 is CASSMTSGGAYEQYF. The CDR3, as DNA: TGTGCCAGCAGCATGACTAGCGGGGGGGCGTACGAGCAGTACTTC.

This rearrangement joins TRBV11-2 to TRBJ2-3; D might be TRBD2 (5 bases). Germline loops: CDR1 SGHAT, CDR2 FQNNGV. This CDR3 spans 14 amino acids. The V end lost 8 bases, the J end lost 0 bases, and 12 bases lay between the germline ends. CDR3 amino acids: CASSRGISTDTQYF. DNA for the CDR3: TGTGCCAGCTCGAGAGGGATAAGCACAGATACGCAGTATTTT.

The chain couples TRBV5-1 to TRBJ2-4; 10 positions match TRBD1. The CDR3 contains 17 residues. In germline, CDR1 is SGHRS, CDR2 YFSETQ. V shed 4 bases and J 0 bases; nucleotides not matched to a gene: 7. CDR3 in amino acids: CASSPGTGALAKNIQYF. The CDR3 DNA follows: TGCGCCAGCAGCCCCGGGACAGGGGCCCTAGCCAAAAACATTCAGTACTTC.

The DNA for the CDR3 is TGCGCCAGCAGCTTGTTGGCTAGCGGGGTAGCCAAAAACATTCAGTACTTC. Translation gives CASSLLASGVAKNIQYF. V is TRBV5-1 and J is TRBJ2-4; TRBD2 aligns across 9 bases. Looked up from germline, CDR1 is SGHRS and CDR2 is YFSETQ. The CDR3 totals 17 residues. Trimming took 1 base from V and 0 from J; bases not matched to a gene: 5.

This sequence joins TRBV29-1 and TRBJ2-7; 10 bases map to TRBD2. CDR1 and CDR2 from the germline V gene are SQVTM and ANQGSEA. J was trimmed by 2 bases and V by 3 bases; bases with no gene match: 13. The CDR3 sequence is 17 residues long. The CDR3 DNA follows: TGCAGCGTTGAGGTTGCCGCTAGCGGGAGCGGAGCCTACGAGCAGTACTTC. This codes for CSVEVAASGSGAYEQYF.

V is TRBV6-1 and J is TRBJ2-3; 9 bases align to TRBD1. V was pared by 1 base and J by 2 bases, with 4 bases of the junction left unmatched. This CDR3 is built from 16 residues. Per the germline V gene, CDR1 is MNHNS and CDR2 is SASEGT. The DNA for the CDR3 is TGTGCCAGCAGTGAAGGGACAGGGGACTTCACAGATACGCAGTATTTT. Translation: CASSEGTGDFTDTQYF.

The rearrangement joins TRBV14 to TRBJ1-6; 9 bases align to TRBD1. V trimming: 3 bases; J trimming: 8 bases; junction bases outside the gene matches: 5. Looked up from germline, CDR1 is SGHDN and CDR2 is FVKESK. The CDR3 is 15 amino acids. CDR3 nucleotide sequence: TGTGCCAGCAGCCAGATACAGGGGGCGTATTCACCCCTCCACTTT. Translated, it gives CASSQIQGAYSPLHF.

This chain joins TRBV5-6 and TRBJ1-1; a weak D match, TRBD1 (5 bases). V gave up 1 base and J gave up 5 bases, with 9 bases separating them. The CDR3 spans 13 residues. Germline CDR1 and CDR2: SGHDT and YYEEEE. CDR3 amino acids: CASSLRQTTEAFF. In DNA form, the CDR3 reads TGTGCCAGCAGCTTGCGACAGACTACTGAAGCTTTCTTT.

The chain combines TRBV18 with TRBJ2-3; weak D call: TRBD2 (5 bases). Trimming removed 3 bases at V and 6 bases at J, with 7 bases between. The CDR3 has 12 amino acids. Looked up from germline, CDR1 is KGHSH and CDR2 is LQKENI. In DNA, the CDR3 is TGTGCCAGCTCACCGGAGGTTGATACGCAGTATTTT. This translates into CASSPEVDTQYF.

The rearrangement uses TRBV30 and TRBJ2-3, with TRBD2 matching 7 bases. The CDR3 extends over 13 amino acids. V lost 7 bases and J lost 2; bases outside the gene matches: 6. Looked up from germline, CDR1 is GTSNPN and CDR2 is SVGIG (reference sequence). For the CDR3, the DNA is TGTGCCTCGGTCGGGGGGTCCACAGATACGCAGTATTTT. It encodes CASVGGSTDTQYF. The variable domain in full, with the rest retrieved from reference TRBV30 and TRBJ2-3, is SQTIHQWPATLVQPVGSPLSLECTVEGTSNPNLYWYRQAAGRGLQLLFYSVGIGQISSEVPQNLSASRPQDRQFILSSKKLLLSDSGFYLCASVGGSTDTQYFGPGTRLTVL.

The gene calls are TRBV15 and TRBJ2-1; tentatively, D is TRBD1 (5 bases). CDR3 length: 14 amino acids. The germline V gene encodes CDR1 LNHNV and CDR2 YYDKDF (reference sequence). V was cut by 0 bases and J by 5 bases, with 8 bases left in between. The CDR3 nucleotides are TGTGCCACCAGCAGAGATGACAGAAACAATGAGCAGTTCTTC. Its protein is CATSRDDRNNEQFF.

The chain joins TRBV5-8 to TRBJ1-5; TRBD1 matches at 8 bases. The CDR3 contains 20 residues. Unmatched junction bases numbered 20, after V lost 2 bases and J lost 4 bases. The germline CDR1 and CDR2 sequences are SGHTS and YDEGEE. Here the CDR3 DNA reads TGTGCCAGCAGCTTCCTATCCCCCTGGGAGTGGGACAGGAGTAATCAGCCCCAGCATTTT. Protein sequence: CASSFLSPWEWDRSNQPQHF. Based on the CDR3 plus reference TRBV5-8 and TRBJ1-5, the full variable domain is EAGVTQSPTHLIKTRGQQATLRCSPISGHTSVYWYQQALGLGLQFLLWYDEGEERNRGNFPPRFSGRQFPNYSSELNVNALELEDSALYLCASSFLSPWEWDRSNQPQHFGDGTRLSIL.

The chain joins TRBV27 to TRBJ2-7, with 8 bases fitting TRBD1. This CDR3 has 12 amino acids. In germline, CDR1 is MNHEY, CDR2 SMNVEV (reference sequence). The CDR3 region is CASGQASYEQYF. The CDR3 coding sequence is TGTGCATCGGGACAGGCCTCCTACGAGCAGTACTTC.

This chain connects TRBV2 to TRBJ2-2; D is uncertain. This CDR3 has 14 residues. Germline V CDR1 and CDR2: SNHLY, FYNNEI. The V and J ends lost 7 bases and 3 bases respectively, with 12 bases between them. CDR3 sequence reads: CASKPRLDTGELFF. CDR3 sequence (DNA): TGTGCCAGCAAGCCTAGGTTGGACACCGGGGAGCTGTTTTTT.

J is TRBJ2-3 and V is TRBV19; perhaps TRBD2 as D (7 bases). CDR3 size: 14 residues. V shed 6 bases and J shed 5 bases, with 15 bases lying between them. The germline V gene encodes CDR1 LNHDA and CDR2 SQIVND (reference sequence). The CDR3 protein is CASRGGGRIDTQYF. In DNA form, the CDR3 reads TGTGCCAGTAGAGGGGGGGGCCGGATAGATACGCAGTATTTT.